These 28 T cell receptor beta chains came from one sample sequenced in a study of circulating CD8 cells and anti-PD-1 response in melanoma. Sorting of live CD3+CD8+TCRalphabeta+ cells by PD-1 and/or TIGIT gave four subsets. Each library started from roughly 16 ng of total RNA using the QIAseq Immune Repertoire TCR panel. One entry per CDR3 protein, called by TCRdb with MiXCR from the reads. The repertoire has under 180 distinct CDR3 sequences, 10% to 15% of them found once; the top ten carry approximately 49%. The input for sequencing was CD8+ T cells from PBMCs, taken at baseline or after one month of anti-PD-1 therapy (not recorded which). The receptors were gathered from a human donor with melanoma.

In its sample, this clonotype is medium-sized. The chain employs TRBV28 and TRBJ1-5, with D uncertain. The V end was cut by 0 bases, the J end by 0 bases, with 6 bases between. The length of the CDR3 is 15 residues. From germline, CDR1 is MDHEN and CDR2 SYDVKM. The CDR3 spells CASSLWRHSNQPQHF. In DNA, the CDR3 is TGTGCCAGCAGTTTATGGCGACATAGCAATCAGCCCCAGCATTTT. The variable domain in full, with the rest retrieved from reference TRBV28 and TRBJ1-5, is DVKVTQSSRYLVKRTGEKVFLECVQDMDHENMFWYRQDPGLGLRLIYFSYDVKMKEKGDIPEGYSVSREKKERFSLILESASTNQTSMYLCASSLWRHSNQPQHFGDGTRLSIL.

This clonotype is large by share. The gene calls are TRBV20-1 and TRBJ2-1, with TRBD2 as a possible D gene (6 bases). The CDR3 spans 15 residues. Germline values: CDR1 DFQATT, CDR2 SNEGSKA (reference sequence). Trimming removed 5 bases from V and 4 bases from J, with 18 bases in between. CDR3 loop: CSAYPGLVSYNEQFF. For the CDR3, the DNA is TGCAGTGCTTACCCGGGACTCGTATCTTACAATGAGCAGTTCTTC.

By sample fraction, this clonotype is medium-sized (0.01 to 0.1%). A much more abundant neighbour one base away suggests this may be a read error. J is TRBJ2-3 and V is TRBV5-4, with D perhaps TRBD2 (7 bases). This CDR3 comprises 14 residues. The germline gives CDR1 SGHNT, CDR2 YYREEE (reference sequence). CDR3 sequence: CASSSWGGTYTQYF. The CDR3 nucleotides read TGTGCCAGCAGCTCCTGGGGGGGCACATATACGCAGTATTTT.

Remarks on this clonotype: At one end, the junction sequence differs from germline, possibly due to a read error. The chain combines TRBV12-5 with TRBJ2-2; D might be TRBD2 (5 bases). Germline V gene data show CDR1 as LGHNT and CDR2 as FRNRAP. The CDR3 runs 13 residues. In nucleotides, the CDR3 is TGTGCTAGTGCCAACGGTTTGACCGGGGAGCTGCTTTTT. This gives the protein CASANGLTGELLF.

This clonotype is labeled as large. J is TRBJ1-1 and V is TRBV30; D gene unclear. Trimming took 1 base from V and 1 from J, leaving 4 bases between them. Per the germline V gene, CDR1 is GTSNPN and CDR2 is SVGIG (reference sequence). The CDR3 runs to 12 residues. The CDR3 bases are TGTGCCTGGAGTGAGGAGAACACTGAAGCTTTCTTT. Residues: CAWSEENTEAFF. The full variable domain, with the rest looked up from reference TRBV30 and TRBJ1-1, is SQTIHQWPATLVQPVGSPLSLECTVEGTSNPNLYWYRQAAGRGLQLLFYSVGIGQISSEVPQNLSASRPQDRQFILSSKKLLLSDSGFYLCAWSEENTEAFFGQGTRLTVV.

This clonotype qualifies as hyperexpanded (1% or more). The chain has TRBV5-6 and TRBJ2-7; D may be TRBD1 (6 bases). CDR1 SGHDT and CDR2 YYEEEE come from the germline V gene. The germline V and J ends were trimmed by 2 bases and 3 bases, with 12 bases remaining between them. CDR3 length: 14 amino acids. The CDR3 DNA follows: TGTGCCAGCAGCTTCCAGACAGGAGGCTACGAGCAGTACTTC. Its protein product is CASSFQTGGYEQYF.

In its sample, this clonotype is large (0.1 to 1%). CDR3 DNA: TGTGCCAGTACTCCGGGACAGGGGATCCTCTACGAGCAGTACTTC. Translated, it gives CASTPGQGILYEQYF. The chain couples TRBV19 to TRBJ2-7; 10 bases align to TRBD1. Trimming removed 7 bases from V and 3 bases from J; junction bases left unmatched: 9. Germline V gives CDR1 LNHDA, CDR2 SQIVND (reference sequence). The CDR3 has 15 residues.

This clonotype is medium-sized. V gene TRBV5-6 combines with J gene TRBJ2-1, with unresolved D. Trimming pared 0 bases from V and 4 bases from J, leaving 11 bases between. Germline CDR1 reads SGHDT; CDR2 reads YYEEEE. The CDR3 is 15 residues long. As DNA, the CDR3 is TGTGCCAGCAGCTTGGCAACCGCGAGGTACAATGAGCAGTTCTTC. Translating it yields CASSLATARYNEQFF. The entire variable domain, with the rest obtained from reference TRBV5-6 and TRBJ2-1, is as follows: DAGVTQSPTHLIKTRGQQVTLRCSPKSGHDTVSWYQQALGQGPQFIFQYYEEEERQRGNFPDRFSGHQFPNYSSELNVNALLLGDSALYLCASSLATARYNEQFFGPGTRLTVL.

In this sample, this clonotype is large. This chain links TRBV13 with TRBJ2-3, with D unclear. CDR1 PRHDT and CDR2 FYEKMQ come from the germline V gene (reference sequence). V was clipped by 0 bases and J by 1 base, with 14 bases between them. This CDR3 is built from 17 residues. In DNA form, the CDR3 reads TGTGCCAGCAGCTTAGGCATGGTGAGCGTCGGCACAGATACGCAGTATTTT. This translates into CASSLGMVSVGTDTQYF.

Within the sample, this clonotype is medium-sized. This sequence may be a read error, since a much larger clone differs from it by one base. J is TRBJ2-2 and V is TRBV2; 9 positions match TRBD2. V gave up 8 bases and J gave up 7 bases; unmatched junction bases: 8. Germline V gene lookup returns CDR1 SNHLY and CDR2 FYNNEI. The CDR3 extends over 14 amino acids. The DNA for the CDR3 is TGTGCCAGCGAGCGGGGGGCTTACATCGGGGAGCTGTTTTTT. The encoded protein is CASERGAYIGELFF.

By share of the sample, this clonotype is large (0.1 to 1%). The rearrangement uses TRBV20-1 and TRBJ2-1, with D possibly matching TRBD1 (5 bases). Trimming cost V 6 bases and J 3 bases, with 12 bases left between them. Germline V lookup: CDR1 DFQATT, CDR2 SNEGSKA (reference sequence). The CDR3 contains 13 residues. CDR3 protein: CSAGAPLYNEQFF. Here the CDR3 DNA reads TGCAGTGCAGGGGCCCCCCTCTACAATGAGCAGTTCTTC.

By sample share, this clonotype is large. This sequence joins TRBV20-1 and TRBJ2-7; D possibly corresponds to TRBD2 (6 bases). This CDR3 region has 12 residues. The V end lost 3 bases, the J end lost 5 bases, and 11 bases lay between the germline ends. Per germline, CDR1 DFQATT and CDR2 SNEGSKA (reference sequence). The CDR3 spells CSASQGLDEQYF. The CDR3 DNA reads as TGCAGTGCTAGCCAGGGACTGGACGAGCAGTACTTC.

This clonotype counts as large. This rearrangement joins TRBV14 to TRBJ2-3; D is perhaps TRBD1 (5 bases). Germline CDR1 and CDR2: SGHDN and FVKESK. The ends were cut back, 5 bases at V and 2 bases at J, with 14 bases in the middle. The CDR3 runs to 15 residues. CDR3 sequence (DNA): TGTGCCAGCAGCGAAGGGGCAGAGTACACAGATACGCAGTATTTT. It specifies CASSEGAEYTDTQYF.

By proportion, this clonotype is large. The V gene is TRBV19, the J gene TRBJ2-7, with 8 positions matching TRBD1. J lost 6 bases, V lost 9 bases, and 10 bases had no gene match. The germline CDR1 and CDR2 sequences are LNHDA and SQIVND (reference sequence). This CDR3 contains 13 residues. As DNA, the CDR3 is TGTGCCAGCCAGGGGGCCCAAATGGGCGAGCAGTACTTC. This codes for CASQGAQMGEQYF.

This clonotype is hyperexpanded by share. The genes are TRBV4-3 and TRBJ1-1; D is possibly TRBD1 (6 bases). V was shortened by 2 bases and J by 5 bases, with 15 bases between the two germline ends. This CDR3 is 15 amino acids long. Germline V gene sequence: CDR1 LGHNA, CDR2 YSLEER. The CDR3 sequence: CASSQPRGLTTEAFF. For the CDR3, the DNA is TGCGCCAGCAGCCAACCCAGGGGACTTACTACTGAAGCTTTCTTT.

This clonotype is categorized as medium-sized. At one end the junction does not follow the germline gene, possibly because of a read error. The chain links TRBV19 to TRBJ2-1; D may be TRBD2 (6 bases). CDR1 and CDR2 (germline): LNHDA, SQIVND (reference sequence). The CDR3 consists of 15 residues. The CDR3 DNA reads as TGTGCCAGTAGTAGTAGCGGTAGCTCCTGCAATGAGCAGTTCTTC. Its translation: CASSSSGSSCNEQFF.

In regard to this clonotype: Likely a read error: the CDR3 ends without its conserved phenylalanine or tryptophan. The V and J genes are TRBV25-1 and TRBJ2-1, with 8 positions matching TRBD2. CDR1 is MGHDK, CDR2 SYGVNS, per germline. The CDR3 consists of 16 residues. V lost 2 bases and J lost 10; bases outside the gene matches: 13. CDR3 in amino acids: CASSEPREGQAGEQFL. The CDR3 DNA reads TGTGCCAGCAGTGAACCTCGGGAGGGCCAGGCTGGAGAGCAGTTCCTC.

This clonotype is large. The chain couples TRBV19 to TRBJ2-7; possibly TRBD2 for D (5 bases). The germline gives CDR1 LNHDA, CDR2 SQIVND (reference sequence). The CDR3 contains 14 residues. V lost 7 bases and J lost 1, with 14 bases in between. Here the CDR3 DNA reads TGTGCCAGTACCCCTGACGGGGAGTCCTACGAGCAGTACTTC. Translated, it gives CASTPDGESYEQYF.

Judged by abundance, this clonotype is large. The CDR3 DNA sequence: TGTGCCAGCAGTTCCCCCACCGGGACACCAGACACTGAAGCTTTCTTT. Protein sequence: CASSSPTGTPDTEAFF. This chain links TRBV6-2 or TRBV6-3 with TRBJ1-1; D is perhaps TRBD1 (6 bases). The CDR3 covers 16 residues. With 4 bases removed from V and 3 bases from J, the gap between germline ends came to 18 bases. Looked up from germline, CDR1 is MNHEY and CDR2 is SVGEGT.

This clonotype is classed as medium-sized. V and J are TRBV6-1 and TRBJ1-2, with 7 nucleotides matching TRBD1. CDR1 and CDR2 (germline): MNHNS, SASEGT. CDR3 length equals 15 residues. V was clipped by 0 bases and J by 2 bases; unmatched bases: 3. DNA for the CDR3: TGTGCCAGCAGTGAAGCTGAGACAGGGAACTATGGCTACACCTTC. It translates to CASSEAETGNYGYTF.

By share, this clonotype ranks as medium-sized. The chain has TRBV19 and TRBJ2-4, with 8 bases identical to TRBD2. Germline trimming cut 4 bases from V and 6 bases from J; bases unmatched to any gene: 8. The CDR3 extends over 15 amino acids. CDR1 LNHDA and CDR2 SQIVND come from the germline V gene (reference sequence). CDR3 sequence reads: CASSTTLAARNIQYF. CDR3 coding DNA: TGTGCCAGTAGTACGACACTAGCGGCAAGAAACATTCAGTACTTC.

By sample fraction, this clonotype is hyperexpanded. This chain connects TRBV4-3 to TRBJ1-4; D remains ambiguous. This CDR3 is 13 amino acids long. V was shortened by 0 bases and J by 8 bases, with 7 bases between the two germline ends. The germline CDR1 and CDR2 sequences are LGHNA and YSLEER. CDR3 region: CASSQEAGEKLFF. In nucleotides, the CDR3 is TGCGCCAGCAGCCAAGAGGCGGGGGAAAAACTGTTTTTT.

This clonotype counts as large (0.1 to 1%). The J gene is TRBJ2-7, the V gene TRBV19; D gene ambiguous. CDR3 length: 12 amino acids. V gave up 6 bases and J gave up 3 bases, with 9 bases separating them. Germline V gene lookup returns CDR1 LNHDA and CDR2 SQIVND (reference sequence). CDR3 amino acids: CASSAINYEQYF. CDR3 sequence (DNA): TGTGCCAGTAGCGCCATAAACTACGAGCAGTACTTC.

This clonotype ranks as hyperexpanded (1% or more). V is TRBV2 and J is TRBJ2-7; D assignment may be TRBD1 or TRBD2 (6 bases each). Germline CDR1 is SNHLY and CDR2 is FYNNEI. The CDR3 extends over 14 amino acids. Between the trimmed V and J ends, which lost 8 bases and 5 bases, there was a span of 19 bases. CDR3 nucleotide sequence: TGTGCCAGCGGGCGGGACACCCTGACCAACGAGCAGTACTTC. Its protein is CASGRDTLTNEQYF.

By sample share, this clonotype is large. This rearrangement joins TRBV29-1 to TRBJ2-7, with D possibly TRBD2 on 5 matching bases. The length of the CDR3 is 11 residues. V shed 7 bases and J shed 4 bases, with 11 bases lying between them. Germline CDR1 reads SQVTM; CDR2 reads ANQGSEA. Here the CDR3 DNA reads TGCAGCGCCCAAAGAGGGTACGAGCAGTACTTC. This gives the protein CSAQRGYEQYF.

The chain recombines TRBV2 with TRBJ2-5; D call uncertain. The V end was cut by 5 bases, the J end by 5 bases, with 15 bases between. CDR1 SNHLY and CDR2 FYNNEI come from the germline V gene. The CDR3 consists of 14 residues. The CDR3 reads CASSSRVPMETQYF. In nucleotides, the CDR3 is TGTGCCAGCAGTTCCCGTGTGCCAATGGAGACCCAGTACTTC.

By share of the sample, this clonotype is large. The chain has TRBV20-1 and TRBJ1-2, with a weak D call TRBD1 (5 bases). V lost 0 bases and J lost 9, with 11 bases in between. Germline V lookup: CDR1 DFQATT, CDR2 SNEGSKA (reference sequence). This CDR3 region has 12 residues. Here the CDR3 DNA reads TGCAGTGCTAGAGATCTAGGGGCGAGCTACACCTTC. It yields the protein CSARDLGASYTF.

This clonotype rates as large. The chain uses TRBV21-1 and TRBJ1-6; the table's TRBD1 call for D was not verified on the DNA. TRBV21-1 is annotated as a pseudogene. The CDR3 is 24 amino acids. CDR3 in amino acids: CASSKAGRAEGDRGRKHCSSPLHF. The CDR3 DNA is TGTGCCAGCAGCAAAGCAGGAAGAGCGGAAGGAGACAGGGGCCGTAAGCACTGCAGTTCACCCCTCCACTTT.